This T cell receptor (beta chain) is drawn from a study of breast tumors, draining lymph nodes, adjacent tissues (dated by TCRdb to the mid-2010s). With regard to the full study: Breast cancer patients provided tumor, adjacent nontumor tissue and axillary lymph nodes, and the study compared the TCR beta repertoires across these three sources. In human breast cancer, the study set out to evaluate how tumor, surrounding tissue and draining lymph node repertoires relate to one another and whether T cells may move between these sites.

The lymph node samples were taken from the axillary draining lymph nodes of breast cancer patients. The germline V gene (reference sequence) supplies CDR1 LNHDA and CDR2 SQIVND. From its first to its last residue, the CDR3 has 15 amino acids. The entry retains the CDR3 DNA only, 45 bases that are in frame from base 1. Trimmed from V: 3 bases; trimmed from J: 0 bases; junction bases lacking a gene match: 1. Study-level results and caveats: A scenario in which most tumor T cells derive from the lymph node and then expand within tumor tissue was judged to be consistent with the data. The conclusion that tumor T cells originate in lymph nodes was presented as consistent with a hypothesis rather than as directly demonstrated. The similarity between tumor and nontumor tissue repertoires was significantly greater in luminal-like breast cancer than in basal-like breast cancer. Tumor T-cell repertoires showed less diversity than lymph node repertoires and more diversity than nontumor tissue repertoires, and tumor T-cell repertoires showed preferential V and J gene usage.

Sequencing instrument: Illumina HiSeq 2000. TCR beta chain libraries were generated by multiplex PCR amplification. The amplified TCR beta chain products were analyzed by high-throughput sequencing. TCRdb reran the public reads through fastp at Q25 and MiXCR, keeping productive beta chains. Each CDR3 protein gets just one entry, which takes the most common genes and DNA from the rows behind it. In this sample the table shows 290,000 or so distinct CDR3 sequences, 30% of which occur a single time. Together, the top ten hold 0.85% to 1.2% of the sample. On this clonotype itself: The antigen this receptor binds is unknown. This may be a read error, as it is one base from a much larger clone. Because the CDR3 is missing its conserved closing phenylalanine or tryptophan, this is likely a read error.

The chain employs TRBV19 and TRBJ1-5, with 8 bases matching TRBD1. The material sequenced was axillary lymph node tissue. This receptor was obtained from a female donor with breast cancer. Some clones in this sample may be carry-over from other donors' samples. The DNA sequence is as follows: TGTGCCAGTAGTATGGGACAGGTTAGCAATCAGCCCCAGCATCTT. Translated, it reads CASSMGQVSNQPQHL.